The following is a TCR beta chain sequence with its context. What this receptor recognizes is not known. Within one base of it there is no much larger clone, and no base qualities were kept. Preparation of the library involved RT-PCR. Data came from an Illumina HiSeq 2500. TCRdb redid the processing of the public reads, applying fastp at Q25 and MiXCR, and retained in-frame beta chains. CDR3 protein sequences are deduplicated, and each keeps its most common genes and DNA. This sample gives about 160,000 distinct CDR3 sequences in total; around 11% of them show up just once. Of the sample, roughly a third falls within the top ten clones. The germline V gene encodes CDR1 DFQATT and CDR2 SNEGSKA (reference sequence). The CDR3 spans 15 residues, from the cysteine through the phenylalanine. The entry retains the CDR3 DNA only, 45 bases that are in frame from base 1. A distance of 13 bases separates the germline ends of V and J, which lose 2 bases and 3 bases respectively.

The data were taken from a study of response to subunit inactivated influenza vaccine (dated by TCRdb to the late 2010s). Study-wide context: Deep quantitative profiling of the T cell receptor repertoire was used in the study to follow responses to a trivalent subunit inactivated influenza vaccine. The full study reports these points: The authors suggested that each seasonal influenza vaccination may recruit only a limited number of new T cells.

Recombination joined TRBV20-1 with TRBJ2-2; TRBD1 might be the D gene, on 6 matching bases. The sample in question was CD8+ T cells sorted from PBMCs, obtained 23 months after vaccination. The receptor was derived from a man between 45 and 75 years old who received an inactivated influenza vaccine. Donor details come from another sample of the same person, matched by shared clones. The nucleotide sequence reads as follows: TGCAGTGCTAGACGGTGGACAGCCGACACCGGGGAGCTGTTTTTT. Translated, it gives CSARRWTADTGELFF.